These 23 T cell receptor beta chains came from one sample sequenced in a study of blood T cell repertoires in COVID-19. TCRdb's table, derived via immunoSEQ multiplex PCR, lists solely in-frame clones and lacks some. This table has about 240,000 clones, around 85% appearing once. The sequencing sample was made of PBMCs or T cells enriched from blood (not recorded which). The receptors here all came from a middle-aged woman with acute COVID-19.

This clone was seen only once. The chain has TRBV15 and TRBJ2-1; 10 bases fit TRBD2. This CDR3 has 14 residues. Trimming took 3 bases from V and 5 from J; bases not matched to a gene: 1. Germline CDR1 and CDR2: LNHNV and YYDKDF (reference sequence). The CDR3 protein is CATSRLAGDNEQFF. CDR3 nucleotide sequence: TGTGCCACCAGCAGGCTAGCGGGAGACAATGAGCAGTTCTTC.

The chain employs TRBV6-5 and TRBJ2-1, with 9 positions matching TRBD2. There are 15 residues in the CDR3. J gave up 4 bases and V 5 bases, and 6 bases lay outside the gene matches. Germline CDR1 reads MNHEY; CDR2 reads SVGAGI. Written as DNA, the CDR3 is TGTGCCAGCAGTACTCTAGCGGGAACATACAATGAGCAGTTCTTC. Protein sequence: CASSTLAGTYNEQFF.

The CDR3 spells CASSPLYEQYF. Written as DNA, the CDR3 is TGTGCCAGCAGTCCACTATACGAGCAGTACTTC. This chain connects TRBV6-2 or TRBV6-3 to TRBJ2-7; D uncertain. The CDR3 covers 11 residues. The germline CDR1 and CDR2 sequences are MNHEY and SVGEGT. Trimming pared 5 bases from V and 4 bases from J, leaving 6 bases between.

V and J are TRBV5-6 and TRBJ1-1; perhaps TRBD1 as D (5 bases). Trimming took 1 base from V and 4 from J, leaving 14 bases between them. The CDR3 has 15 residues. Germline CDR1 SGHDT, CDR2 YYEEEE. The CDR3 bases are TGTGCCAGCAGCTTGATCCCGGGGGTTGTCACTGAAGCTTTCTTT. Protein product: CASSLIPGVVTEAFF.

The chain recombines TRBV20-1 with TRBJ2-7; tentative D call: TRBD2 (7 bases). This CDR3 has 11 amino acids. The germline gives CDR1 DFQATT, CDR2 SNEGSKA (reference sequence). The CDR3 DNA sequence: TGCAGCGTAGGGGGGGCGCGTGAGCAGTACTTC. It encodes CSVGGAREQYF.

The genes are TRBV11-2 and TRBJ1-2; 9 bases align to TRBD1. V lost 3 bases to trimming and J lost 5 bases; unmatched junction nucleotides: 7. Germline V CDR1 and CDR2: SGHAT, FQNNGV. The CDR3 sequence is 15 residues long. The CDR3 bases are TGTGCCAGCAGCTTTACAGGGGGCGCGGGGTATGGCTACACCTTC. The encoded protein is CASSFTGGAGYGYTF. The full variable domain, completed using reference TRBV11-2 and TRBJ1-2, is EAGVAQSPRYKIIEKRQSVAFWCNPISGHATLYWYQQILGQGPKLLIQFQNNGVVDDSQLPKDRFSAERLKGVDSTLKIQPAKLEDSAVYLCASSFTGGAGYGYTFGSGTRLTVV.

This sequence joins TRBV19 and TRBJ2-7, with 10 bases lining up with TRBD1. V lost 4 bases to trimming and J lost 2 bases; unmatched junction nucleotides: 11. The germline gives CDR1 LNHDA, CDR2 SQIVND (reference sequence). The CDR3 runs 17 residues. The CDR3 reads CASSSPSFGTGAYEQYF. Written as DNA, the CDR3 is TGTGCCAGTAGTAGTCCTTCTTTCGGGACAGGGGCCTACGAGCAGTACTTC.

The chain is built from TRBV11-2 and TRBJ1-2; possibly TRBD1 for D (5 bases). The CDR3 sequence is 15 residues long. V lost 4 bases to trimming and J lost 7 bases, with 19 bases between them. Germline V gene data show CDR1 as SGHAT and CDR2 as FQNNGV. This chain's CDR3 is CASSSTQGARRGYTF. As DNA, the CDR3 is TGTGCCAGCAGCTCTACGCAGGGCGCCCGCCGTGGCTACACCTTC.

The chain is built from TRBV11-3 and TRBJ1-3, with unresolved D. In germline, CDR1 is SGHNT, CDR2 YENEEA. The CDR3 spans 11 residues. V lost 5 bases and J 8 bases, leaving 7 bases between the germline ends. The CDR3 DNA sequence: TGTGCCAGCAGCCATCTAGACACCATATATTTT. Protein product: CASSHLDTIYF.

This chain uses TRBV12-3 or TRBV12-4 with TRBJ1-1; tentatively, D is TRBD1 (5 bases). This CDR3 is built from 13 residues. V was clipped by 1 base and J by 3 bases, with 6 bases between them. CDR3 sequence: CASSLGTHTEAFF. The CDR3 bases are TGTGCCAGCAGTTTAGGGACACACACTGAAGCTTTCTTT.

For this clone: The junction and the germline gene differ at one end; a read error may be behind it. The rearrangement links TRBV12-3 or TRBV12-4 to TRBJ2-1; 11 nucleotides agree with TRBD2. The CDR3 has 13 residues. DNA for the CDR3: TGTGCCAGCAGTCTAGCGGGAGGTTATGAGCAGTTCTTC. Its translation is CASSLAGGYEQFF.

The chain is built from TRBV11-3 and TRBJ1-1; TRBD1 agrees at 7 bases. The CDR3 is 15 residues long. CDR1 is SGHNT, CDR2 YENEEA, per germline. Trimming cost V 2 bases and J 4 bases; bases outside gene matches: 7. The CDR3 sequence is CASSLQGTAGTEAFF. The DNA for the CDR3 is TGTGCCAGCAGCTTACAAGGGACAGCAGGCACTGAAGCTTTCTTT.

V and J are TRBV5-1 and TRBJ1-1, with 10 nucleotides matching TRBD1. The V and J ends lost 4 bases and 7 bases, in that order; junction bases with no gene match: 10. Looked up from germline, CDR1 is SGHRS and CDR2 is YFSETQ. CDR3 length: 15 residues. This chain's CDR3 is CASSKTGGGGGEAFF. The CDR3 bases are TGCGCCAGCAGCAAGACAGGGGGCGGCGGTGGTGAAGCTTTCTTT.

The CDR3 protein is CASSRQGLSTDTQYF. The DNA for the CDR3 is TGTGCCAGCTCGAGACAGGGTTTGAGCACAGATACGCAGTATTTT. V and J are TRBV18 and TRBJ2-3; 7 bases line up with TRBD1. CDR1 and CDR2 from the germline V gene are KGHSH and LQKENI. This CDR3 has 15 amino acids. The J segment lost 0 bases and the V segment lost 6 bases, leaving 6 bases of the junction unmatched.

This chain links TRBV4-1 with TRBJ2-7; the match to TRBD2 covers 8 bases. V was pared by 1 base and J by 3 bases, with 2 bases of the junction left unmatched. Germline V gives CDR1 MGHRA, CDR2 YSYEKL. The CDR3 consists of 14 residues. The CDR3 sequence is CASSQAGGVYEQYF. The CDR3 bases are TGCGCCAGCAGCCAAGCGGGGGGGGTCTACGAGCAGTACTTC.

The CDR3 sequence is CASSWDREETQYF. CDR3 coding DNA: TGTGCCAGCAGCTGGGACAGGGAAGAGACCCAGTACTTC. The gene calls are TRBV5-4 and TRBJ2-5; TRBD1 matches at 9 bases. The CDR3 sequence is 13 residues long. Germline V lookup: CDR1 SGHNT, CDR2 YYREEE (reference sequence). V lost 3 bases to trimming and J lost 3 bases; unmatched junction nucleotides: 0.

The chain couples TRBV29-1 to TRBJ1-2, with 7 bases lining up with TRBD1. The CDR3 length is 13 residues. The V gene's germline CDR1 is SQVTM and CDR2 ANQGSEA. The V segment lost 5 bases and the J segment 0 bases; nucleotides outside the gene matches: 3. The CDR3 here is CSVRDRSNYGYTF. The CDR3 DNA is TGCAGCGTTAGGGACAGATCTAACTATGGCTACACCTTC. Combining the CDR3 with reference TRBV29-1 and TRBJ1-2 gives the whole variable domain SAVISQKPSRDICQRGTSLTIQCQVDSQVTMMFWYRQQPGQSLTLIATANQGSEATYESGFVIDKFPISRPNLTFSTLTVSNMSPEDSSIYLCSVRDRSNYGYTFGSGTRLTVV.

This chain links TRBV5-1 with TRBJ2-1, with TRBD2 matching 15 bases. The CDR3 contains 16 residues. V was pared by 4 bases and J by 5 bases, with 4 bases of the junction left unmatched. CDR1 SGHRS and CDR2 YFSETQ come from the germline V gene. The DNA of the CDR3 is TGCGCCAGCAGCCTAGGACTAGCGGGAGGGCACAATGAGCAGTTCTTC. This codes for CASSLGLAGGHNEQFF.

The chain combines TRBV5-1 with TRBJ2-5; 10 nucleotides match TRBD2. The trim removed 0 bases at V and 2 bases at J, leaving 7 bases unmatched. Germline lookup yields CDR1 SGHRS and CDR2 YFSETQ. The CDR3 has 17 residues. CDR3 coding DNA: TGCGCCAGCAGCTTGGTTCTAGCGGGAGCCCCACAAGAGACCCAGTACTTC. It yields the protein CASSLVLAGAPQETQYF.

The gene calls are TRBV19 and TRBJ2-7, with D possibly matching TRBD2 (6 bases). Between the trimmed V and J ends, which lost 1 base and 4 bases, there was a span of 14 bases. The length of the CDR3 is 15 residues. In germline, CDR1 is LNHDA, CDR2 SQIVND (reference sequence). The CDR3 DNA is TGTGCCAGTAGTATAGGTACGGGAGTACATTACGAGCAGTACTTC. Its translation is CASSIGTGVHYEQYF.

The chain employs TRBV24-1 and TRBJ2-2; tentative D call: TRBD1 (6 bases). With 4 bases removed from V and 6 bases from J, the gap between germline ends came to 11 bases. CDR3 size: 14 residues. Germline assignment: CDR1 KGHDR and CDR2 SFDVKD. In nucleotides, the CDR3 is TGTGCCACCAGTGAGGCAGGGGACGCCGGGGAGCTGTTTTTT. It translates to CATSEAGDAGELFF.

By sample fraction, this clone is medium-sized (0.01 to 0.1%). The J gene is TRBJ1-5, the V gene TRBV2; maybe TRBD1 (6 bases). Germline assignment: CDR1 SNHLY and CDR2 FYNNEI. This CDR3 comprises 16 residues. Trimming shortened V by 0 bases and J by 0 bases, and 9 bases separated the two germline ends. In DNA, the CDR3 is TGTGCCAGCAGTGAAGCCCCGGGACATAGCAATCAGCCCCAGCATTTT. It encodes CASSEAPGHSNQPQHF.

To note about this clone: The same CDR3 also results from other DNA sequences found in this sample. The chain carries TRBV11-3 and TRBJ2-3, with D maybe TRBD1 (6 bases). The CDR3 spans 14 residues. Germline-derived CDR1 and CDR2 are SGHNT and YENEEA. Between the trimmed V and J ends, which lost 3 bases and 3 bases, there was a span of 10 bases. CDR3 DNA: TGTGCCAGCAGCTTCTCAAGGGGGACAGATACGCAGTATTTT. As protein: CASSFSRGTDTQYF.